This TCR beta chain came from a study of identical twins. TCRdb passed the 5' RACE reads through MiXCR, listing each CDR3 protein once. The sample yields a few hundred thousand distinct CDR3 sequences, over 8.5% seen once. This clonotype was seen repeatedly, ten times or more. Its antigen is as yet unknown. Whole-study findings and limits: Cord blood's abundant beta clonotypes had fewer insertions, unlike memory repertoires.

This sample also appeared in a second study, on yellow fever vaccine responses in identical twins.

The source is a woman aged 18-29 years in good health. Input material: PBMCs.

The CDR3 coding sequence is TGTGCCAGCAGATCGCGGGAACCCGGGGTTACGCAGTATTTT. It codes for CASRSREPGVTQYF. The chain uses TRBV28 and TRBJ2-3, with D possibly TRBD2 on 6 matching bases. The CDR3 totals 14 residues. Germline loops: CDR1 MDHEN, CDR2 SYDVKM. Between the trimmed V and J ends, which lost 6 bases and 8 bases, there was a span of 18 bases.